Listed here is a single TCR beta chain. This clone's antigen is unknown. There are no base qualities to consult, and no much larger clone falls within one base. Libraries were built with the immunoSEQ multiplex PCR assay. For the multiplex PCR, a mixture combining 60 forward primers for TCR Vbeta segments and 13 reverse primers for TCR Jbeta segments was used. Amplification of the CDR3 region of rearranged TCR beta genes was performed with a multiplex PCR assay on genomic DNA. On the Illumina HiSeq System, the amplified TCR beta libraries were sequenced as 87-base-pair reads. Processing in the source paper ran as follows. In a later analysis, some 80 million unique TCR beta chains were counted across the 690 or so repertoires, and roughly 9.9 million of these chains were shared by at least two donors. Raw reads were error-corrected and collapsed into unique sequences by a nearest-neighbor algorithm in which closely related sequences were merged to remove PCR and sequencing errors. Alignment of CDR3 sequences to IMGT reference sequences was used to assign V, D and J gene segments. For a sequence to be retained, at least a six-nucleotide match to both a V gene segment and a J gene segment was required. A rearrangement was called productive if the CDR3 had no stop codons and remained in frame with V and J, and every other rearrangement was called non-productive. CDR3 was defined by IMGT convention, running from the second conserved V-encoded cysteine to the conserved J-encoded phenylalanine. Sequences without an unambiguous match to a single V gene segment were excluded from the earlier analysis of approximately 560 of the donors. An earlier analysis of 587 of the donors called V segments functional above 56.7% productive rearrangements and segregating when the between-donor standard deviation exceeded 5%. A statistical classification framework was built for diagnosing cytomegalovirus status from the catalog of TCR beta chain sequences. In a later analysis, V and J genes were assigned by comparing TCR nucleotide sequences against IMGT/GENE-DB human TR gene sequences. The TCRdist pipeline was used in a later analysis to assign CDR3 sequences and most-parsimonious VDJ recombination scenarios. In a later analysis, every TCR beta chain was defined by the combination of its CDR3 amino acid sequence and its V-gene family, and reads without a unique V-gene family were dropped. A later analysis removed over 500 highly shared, low-generation-probability nucleotide sequences to deal with suspected cross-contamination and a sequencing artifact. For each public chain, a later analysis derived a clonal expansion index from normalized ranks of inferred template counts within each repertoire. In a later analysis, generation probabilities were computed with a VDJ recombination model fitted to out-of-frame rearrangements, and the resulting probabilities were checked against IGoR. Hypergeometric tests were used in a later analysis to score TCR-TCR, TCR-HLA and TCR-CMV co-occurrence, with a repertoire-size bias correction applied to the TCR pairs. In a later analysis, false discovery rates were estimated by permuting HLA or CMV assignments 20 times. In a later analysis, co-occurring TCRs were grouped with DBSCAN, and TCRdist sequence similarity was added when clustering was performed within HLA-allele-positive subsets. For co-occurrence clustering, repertoires with fewer than 30,000 or more than 120,000 public chains were excluded, along with five repertoires with anomalous nucleotide sharing. TCRdb provides this immuneACCESS table in a form limited to in-frame rearrangements. Some clones are lacking; in checked studies, under half of them reflect an unresolved V gene, and why the rest are absent is not known. D and trimming were read from the DNA, whereas the V and J calls and clone size are those reported in that table. Recorded for this sample are some 140,000 clones; over 60% of them occurred a single time. Less than 1.5% of the sample belongs to the ten largest clones.

The cohort was made up of 650 to 700 healthy bone marrow donors. All cohort members were sampled while nominally healthy, although unrecorded immune exposures were likely present. The donor tested CMV seropositive and was one of the 289 seropositive cohort members. A peripheral blood sample was provided by each donor, and peripheral blood mononuclear cells were used for TCR beta sequencing. The Qiagen DNeasy Blood Extraction Kit was used to extract genomic DNA from the blood cell samples. The sample belongs to a study of cytomegalovirus exposure and HLA in healthy donors (dated by TCRdb to 2017 to 2019). With regard to the full study: An earlier analysis of some 550 of the donors reported roughly 270 Gb of sequence data and about 100 million unique TCR beta sequences from 190 million or so T cells. The study was designed to test whether signatures of past pathogen exposure could be identified by cataloging public T cell receptors. All discovery cohort repertoires had been generated using a single sequencing platform. Of the roughly 400 genotyped donors, approximately 80% fell in the genetic ancestry cluster associated with self-reported Caucasian donors. Four or five DR-DQ haplotypes were handled as single units for association and clustering because linkage in the cohort was strong. To predict cytomegalovirus infection status, the study combined high-throughput TCR immunosequencing, statistical association of individual TCRs with disease status, and machine learning. On average, roughly 240,000 unique TCR beta nucleotide sequences were sequenced per donor among a few hundred genotyped donors of the cohort, with approximately 18% of those sequences being non-productive. Typing coverage varied by locus: about 620-640 donors for A, B, C, DRB1 and DQB1; about 520 for DQA1; approximately 570 for DPA1; approximately 490 for DPB1. Using immunosequencing, the study profiled T cell repertoires from approximately 700 subjects and related those repertoires to cytomegalovirus serostatus. Donor age, sex, ethnicity and CMV serostatus were compiled alongside the repertoire data. In a later analysis, previously published TCR beta repertoires from more than 500 donors were re-analyzed and high-resolution HLA genotyping was added so that TCR occurrence patterns could be studied. A later genetic analysis used genome-wide SNP genotypes for 398 of the 666 donors, treating that subset as a discovery cohort. A separate validation cohort of about 110 different subjects was used in addition to the approximately 670-subject first cohort. HLA typing included class I and class II loci at four-digit resolution. In an earlier analysis of over 550 of the donors, high-throughput TCR beta sequencing was used to judge whether each TCR beta V gene segment behaved as functional or pseudogenic. The later analysis used no new phenotypic data to find candidate immune exposures, relying instead on TCR beta sequences and their occurrence across donors. An early release covering 550 to 700 HLA-typed donors comprised about 290 gigabases of sequencing data and some 79 million unique TCR sequences.

Overall study outcomes, separate from this receptor: Most TCR sequences were seen in very few donors, while some public TCRs were found in many individuals. Presence/absence analyses assumed roughly uniform sequencing depth across donors, an assumption that may not hold. Several of the top co-occurrence clusters appeared to be linked to parvovirus B19, influenza, CMV and Epstein-Barr virus, according to a later analysis. A group of highly shared sequence variants was considered likely to be a technical artifact of the sequencing pipeline. According to a later genetic analysis, donors in an Asian-associated ancestry cluster had fewer N-insertions in productive TCRs than the approximately 650-donor mean. In a later analysis, HLA-associated TCR beta chains showed more clonal expansion and lower generation probabilities than non-associated chains that were equally common. The earlier analysis of fewer than 750 of the donors excluded some 15 rarely observed V segments, including chromosome 9 orphons, because counts were too low. In a later analysis, most CMV-associated TCR beta chains were found to appear HLA-restricted, with HLA associations seemingly driven largely by CMV exposure. Only TCR beta chains were sequenced in this cohort, and the absence of alpha or paired-chain data limited detectable features. The authors suggested that the approach could potentially be extended to other disease states and immunological phenotypes. Correlated functional status among segregating V segments might be attributable to linkage disequilibrium, but an unknown experimental factor could not be ruled out. The 87-base-pair reads could not distinguish some IMGT-functional V segments, including TRBV6-2 and TRBV6-3, so those segments were excluded. A few of the identified cytomegalovirus-associated TCR beta chains were confirmed in vitro to be specific for cytomegalovirus antigens. In a later genetic analysis, a missense DCLRE1C variant was associated with V-gene and J-gene trimming of TCR beta chains, and the association was replicated in an independent cohort. In both the original and validation cohorts, the classifier was reported to diagnose cytomegalovirus status with high specificity and sensitivity. CMV serostatus was the only immune exposure information available for the cohort. In an earlier analysis of approximately 590 of the donors, most TCR beta V segments appeared in productive rearrangements about 87% or about 30% of the time, broadly matching IMGT annotations. Strong co-occurrence of HLA alleles, especially DR and DQ, made assigning TCR associations to individual alleles difficult. The study gave a list of about 170 TCR beta chains associated with cytomegalovirus. A later analysis found that TCR association rates varied across HLA loci, with DRB1 alleles showing the most associated TCRs and HLA-C alleles the fewest. In a later analysis, 16,951 TCR beta sequences were associated with specific HLA alleles at a false discovery rate of 0.05. HLA typing was unavailable for some donors at each locus, so association tests used only the typed subset. A further reported finding was that TCR beta sequences accurately predicted the HLA-A and HLA-B alleles for most subjects in the first cohort.

Counted from cysteine to phenylalanine, this CDR3 has 16 amino acids. Only the CDR3 portion is preserved as DNA: 48 bases, with reading frame beginning at the first base. The junction shows trimming of 1 base on V and 4 bases on J, and the gene matches do not reach 6 bases of it. CDR1 MNHEY and CDR2 SVGAGI are derived from the germline V gene. This receptor was identified in a male donor in good health and CMV-seropositive. Sequences were obtained from PBMCs. This chain joins TRBV6-5 to TRBJ2-1, and 8 junction bases match TRBD2. Read as DNA, the sequence is TGTGCCAGCAGTTACTTCGGGACTAGGAAATACAATGAGCAGTTCTTC. Its protein reads: CASSYFGTRKYNEQFF.